These 10 T cell receptor beta chains share one sample of origin, sequenced in a study of T cells expressing NK-cell markers. For each CDR3 protein, TCRdb gives one entry from its re-call of the 5' RACE reads, without DNA. The table for this sample gives roughly 350,000 distinct CDR3 sequences. The sequencing sample was made of blood T cells: a sorted CD56 or NKG2C T cell subset, CD4+ or CD8+ T cells, or bulk PBMC T cells (not recorded which). These receptors all stem from a man aged 18-70 years in good health.

The chain links TRBV2 to TRBJ1-3; checking the TCRdb D call of TRBD1 is not possible without DNA. This CDR3 region has 14 residues. CDR1 SNHLY and CDR2 FYNNEI come from the germline V gene. CDR3 protein: CASRGQNSGNTIYF.

The chain combines TRBV20-1 with TRBJ2-7; TCRdb calls TRBD1, which cannot be checked without DNA. CDR1 is DFQATT, CDR2 SNEGSKA, per germline (reference sequence). This CDR3 has 14 amino acids. The chain's CDR3 is CSGTDRSSSYEQYF.

This chain links TRBV20-1 with TRBJ2-7; TCRdb's assignment of TRBD1 cannot be checked, as there is no DNA. Germline V gene sequence: CDR1 DFQATT, CDR2 SNEGSKA (reference sequence). The CDR3 is made up of 14 amino acids. CDR3 amino acids: CSARNQGSLSGQYF.

This chain joins TRBV4-2 and TRBJ2-4; TCRdb reports TRBD2, a call that lacks DNA to check it against. This CDR3 spans 17 amino acids. CDR1 and CDR2 from the germline V gene are LGHNA and YNFKEQ. This chain's CDR3 is CASSPSGLEVTKNIQYF.

V is TRBV10-3 and J is TRBJ2-4; TCRdb calls TRBD2, which cannot be checked without DNA. Germline loops: CDR1 ENHRY, CDR2 SYGVKD. The CDR3 has 17 amino acids. CDR3 loop: CAISESGGGTASDIQYF.

This chain uses TRBV5-1 with TRBJ2-3; TCRdb reports TRBD2, a call that lacks DNA to check it against. This CDR3 contains 18 residues. CDR1 and CDR2 from the germline V gene are SGHRS and YFSETQ. CDR3 in amino acids: CASSLSTSLAGAPDTQYF.

The CDR3 region is CASSRPGDKQETQYF. V is TRBV3-1 and J is TRBJ2-5; the TCRdb call, TRBD1, lacks DNA for checking. Germline V gives CDR1 LGHDT, CDR2 YNNKEL (reference sequence). The CDR3 spans 15 residues.

V is TRBV7-9 and J is TRBJ1-2; the TCRdb call, TRBD1, lacks DNA for checking. Germline CDR1 reads SEHNR; CDR2 reads FQNEAQ (reference sequence). This CDR3 has 13 residues. The CDR3 is CASRGTALYGYTF.

The rearrangement joins TRBV27 to TRBJ2-7. Germline V gene data show CDR1 as MNHEY and CDR2 as SMNVEV (reference sequence). The CDR3 covers 11 residues. The CDR3 protein is CASSKGSEQYF.

This chain connects TRBV7-9 to TRBJ1-1; TCRdb returns TRBD1, unconfirmable since there is no DNA. There are 16 residues in the CDR3. Looked up from germline, CDR1 is SEHNR and CDR2 is FQNEAQ (reference sequence). This CDR3 reads CASSLGRTTGILEAFF.